This passage covers 18 T cell receptor beta chains from one sample sequenced in a study of blood T cell repertoires in COVID-19. Libraries were prepared by immunoSEQ multiplex PCR; TCRdb keeps only in-frame clonotypes and omits some of them. Of about 230,000 clones in the sample, roughly 80% were seen once. The material sequenced was peripheral blood. These receptors came from a woman aged 70-85 years with active or convalescent COVID-19.

The chain carries TRBV11-2 and TRBJ2-2; 7 nucleotides match TRBD2. The V and J ends lost 4 bases and 3 bases, in that order; junction bases with no gene match: 8. The CDR3 loop spans 16 amino acids. Germline V gene data show CDR1 as SGHAT and CDR2 as FQNNGV. For the CDR3, the DNA is TGTGCCAGCAGCTCGGACGGGACTAAGTACACCGGGGAGCTGTTTTTT. This sequence encodes CASSSDGTKYTGELFF.

This rearrangement joins TRBV7-6 to TRBJ2-2; 11 bases line up with TRBD1. V dropped 7 bases and J dropped 6; count of bases not matched to a gene: 13. CDR3 length: 17 residues. Germline V lookup: CDR1 SGHVS, CDR2 FNYEAQ. CDR3 sequence (DNA): TGTGCCAGCACCCCCCTCCCCGGACAGGGGGCTTCCGGGGAGCTGTTTTTT. Translating gives CASTPLPGQGASGELFF.

The chain uses TRBV3-1 (or the pseudogene TRBV3-2) and TRBJ2-2, with 14 bases identical to TRBD2. With 2 bases clipped from V and 0 bases from J, the junction kept 8 bases outside the gene matches. CDR1 and CDR2 from the germline V gene are LGHDT and YNNKEL (reference sequence). The length of the CDR3 is 20 residues. DNA for the CDR3: TGTGCCAGCAGCCAAACCCTCGGGACTAGCGGGAGTCCGAACACCGGGGAGCTGTTTTTT. Protein sequence: CASSQTLGTSGSPNTGELFF.

The gene calls are TRBV3-1 (or the pseudogene TRBV3-2) and TRBJ2-1, with 11 bases that match TRBD2. Losses at the gene ends were 6 bases for V and 6 bases for J; bases not matched to a gene: 7. Germline V gene data show CDR1 as LGHDT and CDR2 as YNNKEL (reference sequence). The CDR3 is made up of 15 amino acids. The CDR3 DNA follows: TGTGCCAGCAGGTCAGCTAGCGGGAGGTCCAATGAGCAGTTCTTC. Translating gives CASRSASGRSNEQFF.

The chain recombines TRBV5-1 with TRBJ1-4, with 10 bases matching TRBD1. Germline values: CDR1 SGHRS, CDR2 YFSETQ. There are 14 residues in the CDR3. Unmatched junction bases numbered 3, after V lost 5 bases and J lost 5 bases. The CDR3 DNA is TGCGCCAGCAGTGGGGGACAGGGGAATGAAAAACTGTTTTTT. It specifies CASSGGQGNEKLFF.

This sequence joins TRBV19 and TRBJ1-3; D is uncertain. The CDR3 contains 15 residues. Germline V gives CDR1 LNHDA, CDR2 SQIVND (reference sequence). Trimming pared 7 bases from V and 0 bases from J, leaving 13 bases between. CDR3 nucleotides: TGTGCCAGTACCACCGAATGGAGCTCTGGAAACACCATATATTTT. Encoded protein: CASTTEWSSGNTIYF.

This clone showed up just a few times. The V and J genes are TRBV28 and TRBJ1-3; 7 bases match TRBD1. CDR3 length equals 14 residues. Germline values: CDR1 MDHEN, CDR2 SYDVKM. Trimming removed 6 bases from V and 3 bases from J; junction bases left unmatched: 5. CDR3 bases: TGTGCCAGCAGAGCGACAGGGTATGGAAACACCATATATTTT. Translating gives CASRATGYGNTIYF.

This rearrangement joins TRBV7-9 to TRBJ1-2, with TRBD1 as a possible D gene (6 bases). The CDR3 contains 13 residues. The germline V gene encodes CDR1 SEHNR and CDR2 FQNEAQ (reference sequence). V lost 4 bases and J lost 3, with 9 bases in between. The CDR3 nucleotides are TGTGCCAGCAGCTCAGCAGGGGACTATGGCTACACCTTC. Encoded protein: CASSSAGDYGYTF.

The J gene is TRBJ1-3, the V gene TRBV15, with TRBD1 as a possible D gene (5 bases). This CDR3 is built from 17 residues. Germline CDR1 reads LNHNV; CDR2 reads YYDKDF (reference sequence). Trimming removed 0 bases at V and 4 bases at J, with 16 bases between. Here the CDR3 DNA reads TGTGCCACCAGCAGAGATCCCCAGGGAAGTGCGGGAAACACCATATATTTT. Protein product: CATSRDPQGSAGNTIYF. The complete variable domain, with remaining parts taken from reference TRBV15 and TRBJ1-3, reads DAMVIQNPRYQVTQFGKPVTLSCSQTLNHNVMYWYQQKSSQAPKLLFHYYDKDFNNEADTPDNFQSRRPNTSFCFLDIRSPGLGDTAMYLCATSRDPQGSAGNTIYFGEGSWLTVV.

This chain joins TRBV10-3 and TRBJ2-4, with 7 bases matching TRBD2. V was pared by 3 bases and J by 6 bases, with 8 bases of the junction left unmatched. CDR1 is ENHRY, CDR2 SYGVKD, per germline. The CDR3 is 15 residues long. CDR3 nucleotides: TGTGCCATCAGTGATGTGGCTAGCGGAGGAAACATTCAGTACTTC. Protein: CAISDVASGGNIQYF.

The chain has TRBV10-3 and TRBJ2-5, with D possibly TRBD2 on 5 matching bases. CDR1 ENHRY and CDR2 SYGVKD come from the germline V gene. V shed 6 bases and J shed 0 bases, with 17 bases lying between them. This CDR3 has 16 residues. The CDR3 DNA is TGTGCCATCAGACCTTCGGTCGGGAAGTACCAAGAGACCCAGTACTTC. It is translated as CAIRPSVGKYQETQYF.

V and J are TRBV6-1 and TRBJ1-6; D possibly corresponds to TRBD1 (5 bases). The ends were cut back, 4 bases at V and 0 bases at J, with 19 bases in the middle. The CDR3 has 19 amino acids. Germline V CDR1 and CDR2: MNHNS, SASEGT. CDR3 nucleotides: TGTGCCAGCAGTGCTAACTGGGGGACTGGGAGCTCCTATAATTCACCCCTCCACTTT. It codes for CASSANWGTGSSYNSPLHF.

This clone occurred a few times. V and J are TRBV6-6 and TRBJ1-5; TRBD1 matches 7 bases. Germline CDR1 and CDR2: MNHNY and SVGAGI (reference sequence). The length of the CDR3 is 15 residues. The J segment lost 0 bases and the V segment lost 6 bases, leaving 5 bases of the junction unmatched. The CDR3 region has the DNA TGTGCCAGCAGAGTGACAGGGAGTAGCAATCAGCCCCAGCATTTT. Residues: CASRVTGSSNQPQHF.

The chain links TRBV6-4 to TRBJ1-2, with 9 bases fitting TRBD1. The CDR3 loop spans 17 amino acids. The germline gives CDR1 MRHNA, CDR2 SNTAGT. With V trimmed by 3 bases and J by 8 bases, 16 bases remained unmatched. CDR3 bases: TGTGCCAGCAGTGAGGCGCCGGGACAGGGTATGACGGGCGGCTACACCTTC. Amino acids: CASSEAPGQGMTGGYTF.

The chain is built from TRBV6-5 and TRBJ2-1; TRBD2 matches at 7 bases. There are 14 residues in the CDR3. Germline CDR1 MNHEY, CDR2 SVGAGI. Unmatched junction bases numbered 8, after V lost 6 bases and J lost 6 bases. In DNA form, the CDR3 reads TGTGCCAGCAGGGGGCTAGCGGCCCTCAATGAGCAGTTCTTC. Protein product: CASRGLAALNEQFF.

The rearrangement links TRBV15 to TRBJ2-1; TRBD1 agrees at 9 bases. The J segment lost 4 bases and the V segment lost 0 bases, leaving 4 bases of the junction unmatched. This CDR3 is 16 amino acids long. Germline V gene sequence: CDR1 LNHNV, CDR2 YYDKDF (reference sequence). As DNA, the CDR3 is TGTGCCACCAGCAGAGACGGGACAGGGATGTACAATGAGCAGTTCTTC. Translation: CATSRDGTGMYNEQFF.

The rearrangement joins TRBV5-1 to TRBJ2-2, with 9 bases identical to TRBD1. Germline CDR1 and CDR2: SGHRS and YFSETQ. Losses at the gene ends were 0 bases for V and 5 bases for J; bases not matched to a gene: 5. The CDR3 runs to 16 residues. The CDR3 region has the DNA TGCGCCAGCAGCTTGGTACAGGGGGCAGGAACCGGGGAGCTGTTTTTT. Translated, it gives CASSLVQGAGTGELFF.

The chain recombines TRBV13 with TRBJ1-5; D unclear. CDR3 size: 14 residues. The ends were cut back, 0 bases at V and 9 bases at J, with 12 bases in the middle. Germline V gives CDR1 PRHDT, CDR2 FYEKMQ (reference sequence). The CDR3 DNA reads TGTGCCAGCAGCTTAGGCCGAAGTGGAGGGCCCCAGCATTTT. It specifies CASSLGRSGGPQHF.